One and the same sample provided the 10 T cell receptor beta chains below, sequenced in a study of CD8+CD57+ T cells in acquired aplastic anemia. Genomic DNA provided the template from which TCR beta VDJ and CDR3 profiles were obtained. TCRdb analysed the reads with MiXCR anew, one entry per CDR3 protein. Of about 180,000 distinct CDR3 sequences in the sample, 45% to 55% are singletons; the top ten hold 0.85% to 1.3%. By flow cytometry, patients selected for sequencing had shown an expansion of CD8+CD57+ cells. Material for sequencing was sorted CD4+, CD8+, or CD8+CD57+ T cells (not recorded which) from PBMCs. Every receptor here comes from a human donor with aplastic anemia.

Note on this clonotype: A much larger clonotype is one base distant, so this may be a read error. The chain combines TRBV6-1 with TRBJ2-3; weak D call: TRBD1 (5 bases). Trimming took 7 bases from V and 3 from J, leaving 17 bases between them. The CDR3 runs 15 residues. Germline V gene data show CDR1 as MNHNS and CDR2 as SASEGT. CDR3 in amino acids: CASTSWGARTDTQYF. The CDR3 DNA reads as TGTGCCAGCACCTCCTGGGGCGCTAGGACAGATACGCAGTATTTT.

This clonotype showed up just a few times. The chain employs TRBV7-9 and TRBJ2-5; D assignment may be TRBD1 or TRBD2 (5 bases each). The V and J ends lost 1 base and 7 bases respectively, with 10 bases between them. Germline values: CDR1 SEHNR, CDR2 FQNEAQ (reference sequence). CDR3 length equals 13 residues. CDR3 nucleotide sequence: TGTGCCAGCAGCTTAGGGGACCGCGGGACCCAGTACTTC. Amino acid sequence: CASSLGDRGTQYF.

Regarding this clonotype: It may be a read error: a sequence one base away is much more abundant. The chain links TRBV6-2 or TRBV6-3 to TRBJ2-5, with D possibly being TRBD2 (5 bases). The germline V gene encodes CDR1 MNHEY and CDR2 SVGEGT. This CDR3 contains 19 residues. CDR3 in DNA: TGTGCCGGCAGTTACGCCACTAGTCCAAGGCACGGTCCTCAAGAGACCCAGTACTTC. Translation: CAGSYATSPRHGPQETQYF.

This sequence joins TRBV7-8 and TRBJ2-1; 7 bases are shared with TRBD1. Germline CDR1 SGHVS, CDR2 FQNEAQ. Trimming removed 3 bases from V and 6 bases from J; junction bases left unmatched: 11. CDR3 length equals 16 residues. CDR3 coding DNA: TGTGCCAGCAGCTTTCTTACAGGGGATGGTGGCAATGAGCAGTTCTTC. Translating gives CASSFLTGDGGNEQFF.

CDR3 loop: CASSVTLGDSLYEQYF. CDR3 DNA: TGTGCCAGCAGTGTAACCCTGGGGGACAGCCTCTACGAGCAGTACTTC. This chain uses TRBV25-1 with TRBJ2-7, with TRBD1 identical over 7 bases. CDR3 length equals 16 residues. Germline V lookup: CDR1 MGHDK, CDR2 SYGVNS. V was clipped by 4 bases and J by 3 bases; unmatched bases: 12.

This clonotype was picked up many times. The rearrangement uses TRBV5-1 and TRBJ2-7; 8 bases align to TRBD2. The CDR3 has 16 amino acids. V trimming: 4 bases; J trimming: 3 bases; junction bases outside the gene matches: 12. From germline, CDR1 is SGHRS and CDR2 YFSETQ. The CDR3 DNA reads as TGCGCCAGCAGCCCCGGACAGCGGGCGGGGGGCTACGAGCAGTACTTC. Translation: CASSPGQRAGGYEQYF.

The chain recombines TRBV14 with TRBJ2-3; a weak D match, TRBD2 (6 bases). Trimming pared 1 base from V and 6 bases from J, leaving 17 bases between. Germline CDR1 and CDR2: SGHDN and FVKESK. This CDR3 comprises 16 residues. The CDR3 reads CASSQGRTSLVDTQYF. The DNA of the CDR3 is TGTGCCAGCAGCCAAGGAAGAACTAGCCTGGTCGATACGCAGTATTTT.

The chain employs TRBV11-2 and TRBJ2-1, with a weak D call TRBD1 (5 bases). Germline V CDR1 and CDR2: SGHAT, FQNNGV. CDR3 length: 14 residues. V lost 5 bases, J lost 4 bases, and 12 bases lay in between. The CDR3 DNA follows: TGTGCCAGCAGCAGTAGGGGCATGTACAATGAGCAGTTCTTC. This sequence encodes CASSSRGMYNEQFF.

This chain joins TRBV10-3 and TRBJ2-3; 8 bases match TRBD2. The CDR3 loop spans 15 amino acids. The V segment lost 6 bases and the J segment 5 bases; nucleotides outside the gene matches: 10. The germline gives CDR1 ENHRY, CDR2 SYGVKD. In DNA, the CDR3 is TGTGCCATCAGCGGGACCGGGGGGGTAGAAGATACGCAGTATTTT. Its translation is CAISGTGGVEDTQYF.

About this clonotype itself: Being one base from a much bigger clone, this may be a read error. In DNA, the CDR3 is TGTGCCAGCAGCCAAGATGGGACTAGGCTCAATGAGCAGTTCTTC. Protein product: CASSQDGTRLNEQFF. V gene TRBV14 combines with J gene TRBJ2-1; 8 bases are a match to TRBD2. Per germline, CDR1 SGHDN and CDR2 FVKESK. V lost 0 bases to trimming and J lost 6 bases; unmatched junction nucleotides: 4. There are 15 residues in the CDR3.